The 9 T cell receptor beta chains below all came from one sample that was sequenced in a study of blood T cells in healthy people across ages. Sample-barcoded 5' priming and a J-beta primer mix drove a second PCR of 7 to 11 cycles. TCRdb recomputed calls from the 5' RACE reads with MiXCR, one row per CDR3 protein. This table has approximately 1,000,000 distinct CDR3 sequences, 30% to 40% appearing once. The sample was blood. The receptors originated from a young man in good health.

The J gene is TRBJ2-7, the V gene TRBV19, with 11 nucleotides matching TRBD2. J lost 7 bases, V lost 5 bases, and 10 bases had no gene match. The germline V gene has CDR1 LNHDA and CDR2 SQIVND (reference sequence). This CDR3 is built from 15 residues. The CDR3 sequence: CASSPSGGTYNEQYF. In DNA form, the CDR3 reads TGTGCCAGTAGTCCTAGCGGGGGGACCTACAATGAGCAGTACTTC.

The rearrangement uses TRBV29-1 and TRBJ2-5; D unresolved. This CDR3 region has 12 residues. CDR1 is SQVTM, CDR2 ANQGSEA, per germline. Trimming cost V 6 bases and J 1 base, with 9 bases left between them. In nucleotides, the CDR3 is TGCAGCGTCCACGCTCGCCAAGAGACCCAGTACTTC. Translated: CSVHARQETQYF.

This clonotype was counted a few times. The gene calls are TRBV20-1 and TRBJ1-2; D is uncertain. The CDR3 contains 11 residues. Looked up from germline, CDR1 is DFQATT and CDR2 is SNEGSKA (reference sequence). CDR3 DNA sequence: TGCAGGACGCTTGTAACCTATGGCTACACCTTC. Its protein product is CRTLVTYGYTF.

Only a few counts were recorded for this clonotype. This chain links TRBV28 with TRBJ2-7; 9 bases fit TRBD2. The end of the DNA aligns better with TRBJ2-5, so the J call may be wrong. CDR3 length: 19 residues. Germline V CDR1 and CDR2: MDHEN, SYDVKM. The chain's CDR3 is CASSFPLSSGGNLQETQYF. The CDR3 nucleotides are TGTGCCAGCAGTTTCCCCCTGAGTAGCGGGGGCAATCTCCAAGAGACCCAGTACTTC.

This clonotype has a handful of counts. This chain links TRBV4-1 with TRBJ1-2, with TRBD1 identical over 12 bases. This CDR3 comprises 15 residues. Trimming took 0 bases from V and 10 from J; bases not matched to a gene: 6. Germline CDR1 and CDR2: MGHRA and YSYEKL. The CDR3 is CASSQDVGQGAIYTF. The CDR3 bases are TGCGCCAGCAGCCAAGATGTGGGACAGGGGGCGATCTACACCTTC.

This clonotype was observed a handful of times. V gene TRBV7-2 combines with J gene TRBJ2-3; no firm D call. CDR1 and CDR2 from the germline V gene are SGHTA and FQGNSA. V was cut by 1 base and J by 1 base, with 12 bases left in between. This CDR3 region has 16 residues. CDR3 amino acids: CASSLDHTKGTDTQYF. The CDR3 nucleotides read TGTGCCAGCAGCTTAGACCATACCAAGGGCACAGATACGCAGTATTTT.

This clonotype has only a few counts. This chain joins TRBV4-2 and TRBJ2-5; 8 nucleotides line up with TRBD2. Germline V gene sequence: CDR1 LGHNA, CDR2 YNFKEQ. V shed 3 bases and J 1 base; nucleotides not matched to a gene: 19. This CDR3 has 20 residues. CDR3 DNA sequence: TGTGCCAGCAGCCAGGCTGAAGACTCTTTAGCGGGAATAGTCCAAGAGACCCAGTACTTC. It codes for CASSQAEDSLAGIVQETQYF.

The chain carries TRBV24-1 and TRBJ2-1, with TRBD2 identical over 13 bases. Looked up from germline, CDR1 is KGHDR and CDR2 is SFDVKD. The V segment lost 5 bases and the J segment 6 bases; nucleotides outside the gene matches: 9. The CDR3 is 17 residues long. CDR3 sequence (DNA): TGTGCCACCAGTGGGACTAGCGGGGGTCCTTCTTTCAATGAGCAGTTCTTC. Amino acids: CATSGTSGGPSFNEQFF.

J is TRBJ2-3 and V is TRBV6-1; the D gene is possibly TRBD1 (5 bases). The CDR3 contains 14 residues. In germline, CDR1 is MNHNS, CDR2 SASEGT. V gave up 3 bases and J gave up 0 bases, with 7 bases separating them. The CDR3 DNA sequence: TGTGCCAGCAGTGACAGGGTTAGCACAGATACGCAGTATTTT. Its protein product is CASSDRVSTDTQYF.